One sample yielded the 9 T cell receptor beta chains listed below, sequenced in a study of regulatory T cells in long-lasting Graves disease. The time point was: newly diagnosed GD, antithyroid drugs for less than 3 months. Preparation of the TCR library used RNA extracted from PBMCs. Both iRepertoire HTBI primers and Arm-PCR of CDR3 regions were used to build the TCR beta libraries. TCRdb independently ran MiXCR on the multiplex PCR reads; one entry per CDR3 protein. Counted here are approximately 440,000 distinct CDR3 sequences, roughly 15% occurring once; the ten biggest clones make up 12%. The data also belong to a second study, concerning T cells in Graves' hyperthyroidism and ophthalmopathy.

The sequenced sample was peripheral blood mononuclear cells (PBMCs), obtained at new diagnosis, from a patient treated with antithyroid drugs. The receptors were sampled from a man in his forties or fifties with Graves disease.

On this clonotype itself: The junction departs from the called germline gene at one end, perhaps through a read error. The rearrangement uses TRBV19 and TRBJ2-7; 7 bases agree with TRBD2. The CDR3 covers 15 residues. Germline V gene sequence: CDR1 LNHDA, CDR2 SQIVND (reference sequence). CDR3 in amino acids: CASRIAGRSSYEQYF. For the CDR3, the DNA is TGTGCCAGTAGGATAGCGGGCCGGAGCTCCTACGAGCAGTACTTC.

This clonotype was counted a few times. The rearrangement links TRBV10-2 to TRBJ2-3, with D possibly matching TRBD2 (5 bases). V was shortened by 5 bases and J by 4 bases, with 16 bases between the two germline ends. CDR3 length: 15 residues. The germline gives CDR1 WSHSY, CDR2 SAAADI. This chain's CDR3 is CASSPSSRTADTQYF. As DNA, the CDR3 is TGCGCCAGCAGTCCTAGCTCCCGAACCGCAGATACGCAGTATTTT.

Worth noting for this clonotype: It is likely a read error: a sequence one base away is far more abundant. Because it lacks the conserved phenylalanine or tryptophan at the end, this CDR3 is likely a read error. V and J are TRBV2 and TRBJ2-1, with 9 bases that match TRBD1. Matching the DNA end better, TRBJ2-5 makes the J call doubtful. This CDR3 contains 12 residues. CDR1 is SNHLY and CDR2 is FYNNEI in the germline V gene. The CDR3 DNA reads TGTGCCAGCAGAGGACAGGGGGAGACCCAGTACTCC. It yields the protein CASRGQGETQYS.

This clonotype was recorded once. The rearrangement links TRBV4-3 to TRBJ2-3, with 8 bases fitting TRBD1. The V and J ends lost 0 bases and 6 bases, in that order; junction bases with no gene match: 11. Germline loops: CDR1 LGHNA, CDR2 YSLEER. The CDR3 totals 17 residues. Here the CDR3 DNA reads TGCGCCAGCAGCCAAGATATGAGGACAGGGAATAGGGATACGCAGTATTTT. Translated: CASSQDMRTGNRDTQYF.

This clonotype showed up many times. The chain couples TRBV30 to TRBJ1-5; tentatively, D is TRBD1 (5 bases). Germline CDR1 GTSNPN, CDR2 SVGIG (reference sequence). The CDR3 runs 12 residues. Trimming pared 1 base from V and 7 bases from J, leaving 8 bases between. CDR3 loop: CAWSGGEQPQHF. The CDR3 region has the DNA TGTGCCTGGAGTGGGGGGGAGCAGCCCCAGCATTTT.

This clonotype was observed many times. The chain couples TRBV6-1 to TRBJ2-1; the match to TRBD2 covers 10 bases. The length of the CDR3 is 15 residues. With 4 bases clipped from V and 7 bases from J, the junction kept 7 bases outside the gene matches. Germline V lookup: CDR1 MNHNS, CDR2 SASEGT. CDR3 region: CASSGGLAGANEQFF. CDR3 sequence (DNA): TGTGCCAGCAGTGGGGGTCTAGCGGGAGCGAATGAGCAGTTCTTC.

This clonotype was recorded many times. The germline gene is not matched at one end of the junction; a read error may be the cause. The chain carries TRBV5-1 and TRBJ2-1; TRBD1 agrees at 10 bases. The length of the CDR3 is 17 residues. Per the germline V gene, CDR1 is SGHRS and CDR2 is YFSETQ. The CDR3 DNA sequence: TGTGCCAGCAGCTTAGCGGTGGGACAGGGGTCCTACAATGAGCAGTTCTTC. It yields the protein CASSLAVGQGSYNEQFF.

Of note for this clonotype: A read error may explain this, as a much larger clone is one base away. V is TRBV3-1 and J is TRBJ1-3; D remains ambiguous. Germline V gives CDR1 LGHDT, CDR2 YNNKEL (reference sequence). Trimming shortened V by 4 bases and J by 0 bases, and 13 bases separated the two germline ends. The CDR3 sequence is 16 residues long. DNA for the CDR3: TGTGCCAGCAGCCTAGCGGTCCTCCTCTCTGGAAACACCATATATTTT. Protein: CASSLAVLLSGNTIYF.

This clonotype appeared many times. The chain has TRBV7-9 and TRBJ2-5; D perhaps matches TRBD1 (5 bases). The CDR3 loop spans 11 amino acids. The ends were cut back, 8 bases at V and 2 bases at J, with 6 bases in the middle. CDR1 and CDR2 from the germline V gene are SEHNR and FQNEAQ (reference sequence). The CDR3 loop reads CASPGQETQYF. The CDR3 DNA follows: TGTGCCAGCCCAGGGCAAGAGACCCAGTACTTC.